This TCR beta chain originates from a study of blood T cell repertoires in COVID-19. Original processing methods: Reference gene primer amplification in the assay estimated nucleated cell counts. Sequencing used immunoSEQ multiplex PCR; TCRdb keeps in-frame clones, though not all of them. V and J calls and clone size are those listed in that table; D and trimming were worked out from the DNA. The sample has 200,000 to 300,000 clones, approximately 89% seen once. Specimen: PBMCs or T cells enriched from blood (not recorded which). This clonotype was obtained from a woman younger than 35 who had recovered from COVID-19.

CDR3: CASSVNRQGLFPEAFF. The CDR3 DNA is TGTGCCAGCAGCGTGAATAGACAGGGTTTATTCCCTGAAGCTTTCTTT. V is TRBV7-9 and J is TRBJ1-1; 7 bases map to TRBD1. This CDR3 is built from 16 residues. Germline assignment: CDR1 SEHNR and CDR2 FQNEAQ (reference sequence). The V segment lost 5 bases and the J segment 6 bases; nucleotides outside the gene matches: 15.